This T cell receptor beta chain was recorded in a study of HIV-infected patients and healthy controls. The repertoire came from unfractionated whole blood and reflected all unsorted peripheral T cells. An approximately 2.5 ml peripheral blood sample was taken for RNA. This clonotype was detected a few times. The antigen remains undetermined. Reverse transcription used about 500 ng RNA and constant-region primers for alpha and beta. Alpha and beta chain libraries were made separately by chain-specific third strand synthesis with multiplexing indices. Ligation attached cDNA to a 5' RACE adapter that carried a random hexamer and SP2 site. TCRdb re-called the 5' RACE reads with MiXCR, one entry per CDR3 protein. The sample records some 9,600 distinct CDR3 sequences, roughly 10% being singletons. V lost 0 bases to trimming and J lost 2 bases, with 11 bases between them. Looked up from germline, CDR1 is LGHNA and CDR2 is YNFKEQ. This CDR3 has 15 residues.

Points from the study as a whole: Mean usage of eight alpha and eight beta V genes differed significantly in HIV-infected patients versus controls. Healthy controls carried many MAIT alpha-chain CDR3s, while HIV+ repertoires had few.

This TCR derives from an adult with HIV infection. V gene TRBV4-2 combines with J gene TRBJ2-7; D is unclear. The material sequenced was blood, taken before antiretroviral therapy. This chain's CDR3 is CASSQDMGSPYEQYF. The CDR3 bases are TGTGCCAGCAGCCAAGATATGGGGTCCCCCTACGAGCAGTACTTC.